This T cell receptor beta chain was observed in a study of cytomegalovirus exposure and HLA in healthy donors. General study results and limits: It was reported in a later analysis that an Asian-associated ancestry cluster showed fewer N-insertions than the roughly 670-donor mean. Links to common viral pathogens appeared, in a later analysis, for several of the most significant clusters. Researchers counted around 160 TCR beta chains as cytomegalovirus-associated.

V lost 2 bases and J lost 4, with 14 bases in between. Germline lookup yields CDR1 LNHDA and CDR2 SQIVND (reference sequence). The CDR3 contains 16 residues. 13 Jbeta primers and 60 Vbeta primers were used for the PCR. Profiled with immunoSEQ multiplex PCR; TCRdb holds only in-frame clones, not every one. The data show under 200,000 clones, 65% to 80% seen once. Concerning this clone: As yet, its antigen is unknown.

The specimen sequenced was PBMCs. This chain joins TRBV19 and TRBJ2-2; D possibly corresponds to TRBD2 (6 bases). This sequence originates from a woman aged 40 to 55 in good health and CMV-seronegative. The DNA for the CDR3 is TGTGCCAGTAGTATAAGTGTCTTGCGGGGCACCGGGGAGCTGTTTTTT. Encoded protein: CASSISVLRGTGELFF.